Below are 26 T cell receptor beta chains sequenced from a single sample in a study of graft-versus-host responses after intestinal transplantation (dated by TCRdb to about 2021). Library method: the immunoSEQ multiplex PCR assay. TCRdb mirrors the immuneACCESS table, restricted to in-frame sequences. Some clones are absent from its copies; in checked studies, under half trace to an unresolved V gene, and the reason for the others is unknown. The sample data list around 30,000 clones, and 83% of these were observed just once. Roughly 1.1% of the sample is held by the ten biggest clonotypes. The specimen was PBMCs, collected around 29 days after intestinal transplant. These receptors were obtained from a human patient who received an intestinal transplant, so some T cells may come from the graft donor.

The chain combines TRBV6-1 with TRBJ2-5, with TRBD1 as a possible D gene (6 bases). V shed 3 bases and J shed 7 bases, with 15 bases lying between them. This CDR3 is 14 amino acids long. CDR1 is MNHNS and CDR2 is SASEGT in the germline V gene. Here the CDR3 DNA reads TGTGCCAGCAGTGACACAGGGTCAAGGGGGACCCAGTACTTC. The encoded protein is CASSDTGSRGTQYF.

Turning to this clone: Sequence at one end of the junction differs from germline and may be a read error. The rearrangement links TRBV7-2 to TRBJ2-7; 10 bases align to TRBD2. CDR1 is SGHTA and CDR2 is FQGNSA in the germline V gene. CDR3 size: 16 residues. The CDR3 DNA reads TGTGCCAGCAGCCCCGAGGGGAGCGGGAGGGCCTATGAGCAGTACTTC. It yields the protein CASSPEGSGRAYEQYF.

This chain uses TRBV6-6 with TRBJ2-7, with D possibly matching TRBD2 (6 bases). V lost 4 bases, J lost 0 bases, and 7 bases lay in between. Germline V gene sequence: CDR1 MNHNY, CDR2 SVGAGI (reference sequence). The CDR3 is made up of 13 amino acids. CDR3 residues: CASSSGGSYEQYF. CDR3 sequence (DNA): TGTGCCAGCAGTTCCGGGGGCTCCTACGAGCAGTACTTC.

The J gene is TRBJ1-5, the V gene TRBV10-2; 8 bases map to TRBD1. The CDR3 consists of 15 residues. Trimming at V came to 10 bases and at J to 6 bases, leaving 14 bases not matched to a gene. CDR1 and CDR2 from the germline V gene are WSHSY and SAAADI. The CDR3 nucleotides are TGCGCCACTGGTACAAACAGGGGGTCGGGTCAGCCCCAGCATTTT. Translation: CATGTNRGSGQPQHF.

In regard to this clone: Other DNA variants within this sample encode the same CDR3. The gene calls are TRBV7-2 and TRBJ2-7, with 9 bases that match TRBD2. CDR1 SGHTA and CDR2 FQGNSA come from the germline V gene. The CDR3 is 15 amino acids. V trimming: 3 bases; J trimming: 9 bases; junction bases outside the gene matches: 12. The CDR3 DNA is TGTGCCAGCAGCTTTACCGGGACTAGCTGGGGGGGGCAGTACTTC. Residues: CASSFTGTSWGGQYF. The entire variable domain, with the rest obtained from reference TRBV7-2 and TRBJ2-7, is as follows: GAGVSQSPSNKVTEKGKDVELRCDPISGHTALYWYRQSLGQGLEFLIYFQGNSAPDKSGLPSDRFSAERTGGSVSTLTIQRTQQEDSAVYLCASSFTGTSWGGQYFGPGTRLTVT.

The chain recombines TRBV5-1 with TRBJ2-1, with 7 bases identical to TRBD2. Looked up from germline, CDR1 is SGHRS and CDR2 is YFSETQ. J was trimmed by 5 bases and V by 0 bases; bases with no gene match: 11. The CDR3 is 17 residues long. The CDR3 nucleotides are TGCGCCAGCAGCTTGGCGAGCGGGATGACTCTGAACAATGAGCAGTTCTTC. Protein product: CASSLASGMTLNNEQFF.

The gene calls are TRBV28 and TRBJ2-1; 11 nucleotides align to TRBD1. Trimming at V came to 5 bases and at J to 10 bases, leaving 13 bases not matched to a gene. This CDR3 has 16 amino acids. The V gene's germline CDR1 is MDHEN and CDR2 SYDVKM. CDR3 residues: CASSLIPGQGGGEQFF. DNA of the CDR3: TGTGCCAGCAGTCTTATACCGGGACAGGGGGGTGGAGAGCAGTTCTTC.

CDR3 nucleotides: TGTGCCAGCAGGACTCTCCGGGAATACAATGAGCAGTTCTTC. Protein sequence: CASRTLREYNEQFF. The V gene is TRBV6-5, the J gene TRBJ2-1, with a possible D match to TRBD2 (5 bases). This CDR3 is 14 amino acids long. V lost 6 bases and J 4 bases, leaving 13 bases between the germline ends. Germline V CDR1 and CDR2: MNHEY, SVGAGI.

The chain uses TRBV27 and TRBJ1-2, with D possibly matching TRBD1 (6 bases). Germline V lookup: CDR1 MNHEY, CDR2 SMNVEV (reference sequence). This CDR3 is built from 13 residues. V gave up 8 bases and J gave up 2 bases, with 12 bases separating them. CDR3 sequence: CASWTGQNYGYTF. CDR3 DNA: TGTGCCAGCTGGACCGGACAGAACTATGGCTACACCTTC.

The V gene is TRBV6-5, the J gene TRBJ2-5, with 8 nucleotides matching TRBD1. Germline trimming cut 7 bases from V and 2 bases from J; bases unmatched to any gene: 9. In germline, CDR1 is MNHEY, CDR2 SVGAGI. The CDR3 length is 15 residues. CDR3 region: CASTPGQVIQETQYF. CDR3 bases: TGTGCCAGCACTCCGGGACAGGTAATACAAGAGACCCAGTACTTC.

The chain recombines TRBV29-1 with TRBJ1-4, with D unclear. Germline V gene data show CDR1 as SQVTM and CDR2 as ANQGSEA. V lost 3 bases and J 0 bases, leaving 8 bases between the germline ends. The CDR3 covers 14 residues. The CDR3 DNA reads TGCAGCGTTGAGGGTGGTTCAACTAATGAAAAACTGTTTTTT. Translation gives CSVEGGSTNEKLFF.

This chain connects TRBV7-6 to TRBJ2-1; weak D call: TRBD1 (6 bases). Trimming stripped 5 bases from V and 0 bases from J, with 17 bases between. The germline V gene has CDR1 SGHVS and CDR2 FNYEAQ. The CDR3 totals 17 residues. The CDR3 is CASSPWRGGSSYNEQFF. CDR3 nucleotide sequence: TGTGCCAGCAGCCCTTGGCGAGGGGGAAGCTCCTACAATGAGCAGTTCTTC.

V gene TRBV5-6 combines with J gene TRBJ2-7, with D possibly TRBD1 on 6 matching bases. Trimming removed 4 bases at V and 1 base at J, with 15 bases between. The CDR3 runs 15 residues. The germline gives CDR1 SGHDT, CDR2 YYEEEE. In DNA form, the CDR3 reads TGTGCCAGCAGCCCCCGGGACATTTTGTCCTACGAGCAGTACTTC. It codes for CASSPRDILSYEQYF.

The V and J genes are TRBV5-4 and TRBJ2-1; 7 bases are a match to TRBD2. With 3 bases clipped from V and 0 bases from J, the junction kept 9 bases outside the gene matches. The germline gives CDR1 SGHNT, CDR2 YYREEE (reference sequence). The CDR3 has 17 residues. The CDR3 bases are TGTGCCAGCAGCTCGCGGATAGCGGGCAGCTCCTACAATGAGCAGTTCTTC. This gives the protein CASSSRIAGSSYNEQFF.

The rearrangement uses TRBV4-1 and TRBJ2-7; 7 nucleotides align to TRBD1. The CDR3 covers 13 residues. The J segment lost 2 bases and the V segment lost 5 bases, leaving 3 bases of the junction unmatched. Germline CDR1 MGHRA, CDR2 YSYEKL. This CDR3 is CASSYGTAYEQYF. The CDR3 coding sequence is TGCGCCAGCAGCTACGGGACAGCCTACGAGCAGTACTTC.

Here the CDR3 DNA reads TGTGCCAGTAGTAAAAGAAAGGCGAAAGCAGGCATGAACACTGAAGCTTTCTTT. This codes for CASSKRKAKAGMNTEAFF. The chain has TRBV19 and TRBJ1-1; D not resolved. Germline V lookup: CDR1 LNHDA, CDR2 SQIVND (reference sequence). The CDR3 has 18 amino acids. V was trimmed by 4 bases and J by 0 bases, leaving 21 bases between them.

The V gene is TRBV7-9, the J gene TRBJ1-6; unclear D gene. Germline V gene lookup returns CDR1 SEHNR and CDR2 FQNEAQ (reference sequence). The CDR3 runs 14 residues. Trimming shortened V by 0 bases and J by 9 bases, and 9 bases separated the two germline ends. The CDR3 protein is CASSLAALGSPLHF. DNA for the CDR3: TGTGCCAGCAGCTTAGCCGCTCTCGGTTCACCCCTCCACTTT. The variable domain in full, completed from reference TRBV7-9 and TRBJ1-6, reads DTGVSQNPRHKITKRGQNVTFRCDPISEHNRLYWYRQTLGQGPEFLTYFQNEAQLEKSRLLSDRFSAERPKGSFSTLEIQRTEQGDSAMYLCASSLAALGSPLHFGNGTRLTVT.

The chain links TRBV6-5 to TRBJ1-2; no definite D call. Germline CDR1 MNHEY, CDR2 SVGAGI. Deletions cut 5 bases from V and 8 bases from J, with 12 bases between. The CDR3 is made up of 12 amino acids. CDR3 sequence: CASSEGTSGYTF. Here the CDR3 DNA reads TGTGCCAGCAGTGAAGGTACCTCAGGCTACACCTTC.

The CDR3 DNA reads as TGTGCCAGCAGCTTGAAACAGGGTAGCGCTGGGGCCAACGTCCTGACTTTC. This sequence encodes CASSLKQGSAGANVLTF. This chain uses TRBV5-4 with TRBJ2-6; tentatively, D is TRBD1 (6 bases). The CDR3 consists of 17 residues. Germline V lookup: CDR1 SGHNT, CDR2 YYREEE (reference sequence). Trimming took 1 base from V and 2 from J, leaving 13 bases between them.

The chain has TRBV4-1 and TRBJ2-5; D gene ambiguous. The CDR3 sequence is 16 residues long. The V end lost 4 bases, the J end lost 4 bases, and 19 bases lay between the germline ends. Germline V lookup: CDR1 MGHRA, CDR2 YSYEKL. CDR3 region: CASSLSPATVRETQYF. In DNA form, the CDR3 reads TGCGCCAGCAGCCTTAGCCCCGCTACAGTACGAGAGACCCAGTACTTC.

CDR3 in amino acids: CASSLLDRGLAETQYF. In nucleotides, the CDR3 is TGTGCCAGCAGCCTCCTAGACAGGGGGCTAGCAGAGACCCAGTACTTC. The chain has TRBV2 and TRBJ2-5; 10 nucleotides match TRBD1. Germline V gene lookup returns CDR1 SNHLY and CDR2 FYNNEI. Trimming at V came to 6 bases and at J to 4 bases, leaving 11 bases not matched to a gene. This CDR3 contains 16 residues. The variable domain in full, completed from reference TRBV2 and TRBJ2-5, reads EPEVTQTPSHQVTQMGQEVILRCVPISNHLYFYWYRQILGQKVEFLVSFYNNEISEKSEIFDDQFSVERPDGSNFTLKIRSTKLEDSAMYFCASSLLDRGLAETQYFGPGTRLLVL.

The CDR3 sequence is CASSPGTSPHEQFF. The CDR3 nucleotides read TGTGCCAGCAGTCCCGGGACTAGCCCCCATGAGCAGTTCTTC. The chain carries TRBV7-3 and TRBJ2-1; 9 positions match TRBD2. V was clipped by 6 bases and J by 8 bases; unmatched bases: 8. The V gene's germline CDR1 is SGHTA and CDR2 FQGTGA. The CDR3 spans 14 residues.

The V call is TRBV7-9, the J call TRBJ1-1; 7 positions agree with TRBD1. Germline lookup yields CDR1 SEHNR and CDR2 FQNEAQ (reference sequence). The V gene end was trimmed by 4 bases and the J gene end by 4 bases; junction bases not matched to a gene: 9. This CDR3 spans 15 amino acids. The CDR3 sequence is CASSSRNRGGTEAFF. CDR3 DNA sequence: TGTGCCAGCAGCTCCAGAAACAGGGGTGGCACTGAAGCTTTCTTT.

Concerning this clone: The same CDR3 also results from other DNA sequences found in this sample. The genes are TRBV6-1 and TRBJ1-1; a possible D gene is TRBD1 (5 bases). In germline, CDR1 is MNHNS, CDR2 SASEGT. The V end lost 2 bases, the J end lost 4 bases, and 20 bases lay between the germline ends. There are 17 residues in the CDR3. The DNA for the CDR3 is TGTGCCAGCAGTGAACAAGGCAGGGAGGGGTGGCTCACTGAAGCTTTCTTT. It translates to CASSEQGREGWLTEAFF.

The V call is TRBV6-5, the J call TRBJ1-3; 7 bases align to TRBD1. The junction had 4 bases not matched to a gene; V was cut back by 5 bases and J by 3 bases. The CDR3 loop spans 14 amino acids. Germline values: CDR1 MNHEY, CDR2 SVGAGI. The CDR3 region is CASSRQGDGNTIYF. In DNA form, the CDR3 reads TGTGCCAGCAGTCGACAGGGCGATGGAAACACCATATATTTT.

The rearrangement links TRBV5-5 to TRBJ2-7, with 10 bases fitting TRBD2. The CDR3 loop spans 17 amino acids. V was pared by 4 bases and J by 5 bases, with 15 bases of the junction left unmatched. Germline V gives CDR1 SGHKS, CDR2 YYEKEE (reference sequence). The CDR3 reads CASSPPIRAGGPNEQYF. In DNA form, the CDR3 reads TGTGCCAGCAGCCCCCCTATAAGAGCGGGAGGGCCCAACGAGCAGTACTTC.